Presented here are 25 T cell receptor beta chains from one specimen sequenced in a study of cytomegalovirus exposure and HLA in healthy donors. 60 Vbeta and 13 Jbeta primers were used in PCR. The assay was immunoSEQ multiplex PCR, and TCRdb's table has in-frame clones only and misses some. The data show around 130,000 clones, roughly 80% seen once. The specimen was PBMCs. The receptors were gathered from a woman in her 40s in good health and CMV-seronegative.

J is TRBJ2-2 and V is TRBV28; no firm D call. The length of the CDR3 is 14 residues. The germline CDR1 and CDR2 sequences are MDHEN and SYDVKM. The V end lost 7 bases, the J end lost 4 bases, and 13 bases lay between the germline ends. The CDR3 loop reads CASKNVEATGELFF. CDR3 in DNA: TGTGCCAGCAAGAACGTAGAGGCCACCGGGGAGCTGTTTTTT.

This clone has a single count. The chain couples TRBV19 to TRBJ1-6, with a tentative D call TRBD1 (6 bases). Germline CDR1 and CDR2: LNHDA and SQIVND (reference sequence). CDR3 size: 15 residues. The germline V and J ends were trimmed by 7 bases and 8 bases, with 18 bases remaining between them. CDR3 coding DNA: TGTGCCAGTACCATAGGCGAGACAGGAGATTCACCCCTCCACTTT. Translation: CASTIGETGDSPLHF.

The table lists this clone with a few counts. This sample includes further DNA sequences coding for the same CDR3. This chain links TRBV7-3 with TRBJ1-1; D is ambiguous. The CDR3 runs to 13 residues. Germline CDR1 reads SGHTA; CDR2 reads FQGTGA. With 1 base removed from V and 1 base from J, the gap between germline ends came to 4 bases. The CDR3 DNA follows: TGTGCCAGCAGCTTAAACAGGAACACTGAAGCTTTCTTT. It codes for CASSLNRNTEAFF.

The chain links TRBV9 to TRBJ1-4, with a tentative D call TRBD1 (5 bases). The V end lost 10 bases, the J end lost 9 bases, and 22 bases lay between the germline ends. The CDR3 length is 14 residues. Germline lookup yields CDR1 SGDLS and CDR2 YYNGEE. CDR3 residues: CAGGGIDPGKKLFF. The CDR3 coding sequence is TGTGCCGGGGGGGGAATCGATCCCGGAAAAAAACTGTTTTTT.

This clone was counted between two and nine times. The rearrangement uses TRBV6-1 and TRBJ2-3; the match to TRBD2 covers 7 bases. Looked up from germline, CDR1 is MNHNS and CDR2 is SASEGT. The J segment lost 3 bases and the V segment lost 2 bases, leaving 8 bases of the junction unmatched. CDR3 length: 16 amino acids. The CDR3 DNA reads as TGTGCCAGCAGTGAAACGGCGGGGAGGGGTACAGATACGCAGTATTTT. Residues: CASSETAGRGTDTQYF.

V gene TRBV19 combines with J gene TRBJ2-2; perhaps TRBD2 as D (6 bases). This CDR3 has 15 residues. Germline CDR1 and CDR2: LNHDA and SQIVND (reference sequence). Trimming cost V 7 bases and J 2 bases, with 14 bases left between them. The CDR3 coding sequence is TGTGCCAGTACTAGGTTGGGGGGTAACACCGGGGAGCTGTTTTTT. It specifies CASTRLGGNTGELFF. Full variable domain (remainder filled in from reference TRBV19 and TRBJ2-2): DGGITQSPKYLFRKEGQNVTLSCEQNLNHDAMYWYRQDPGQGLRLIYYSQIVNDFQKGDIAEGYSVSREKKESFPLTVTSAQKNPTAFYLCASTRLGGNTGELFFGEGSRLTVL.

The chain is built from TRBV6-1 and TRBJ1-1, with D unresolved. The germline V gene encodes CDR1 MNHNS and CDR2 SASEGT. The CDR3 consists of 12 residues. V dropped 8 bases and J dropped 4 bases, with 11 bases sitting between them. CDR3 coding DNA: TGTGCCAGCGGACCCGCGGGCACTGAAGCTTTCTTT. Its protein is CASGPAGTEAFF.

The chain employs TRBV6-1 and TRBJ2-2; 7 positions agree with TRBD2. The junction had 9 bases not matched to a gene; V was cut back by 10 bases and J by 4 bases. The CDR3 runs 14 residues. Germline assignment: CDR1 MNHNS and CDR2 SASEGT. The CDR3 DNA reads TGTGCCATCAGCGGGAATTGGTTCACCGGGGAGCTGTTTTTT. As protein: CAISGNWFTGELFF.

V usage is TRBV7-2 and J usage is TRBJ2-5; D might be TRBD2 (6 bases). The CDR3 extends over 14 amino acids. V was shortened by 0 bases and J by 1 base, with 6 bases between the two germline ends. CDR1 SGHTA and CDR2 FQGNSA come from the germline V gene. CDR3 residues: CASSLAGGQETQYF. CDR3 nucleotides: TGTGCCAGCAGCTTAGCGGGGGGCCAAGAGACCCAGTACTTC.

In regard to this clone: The sample carries other DNA sequences with the same CDR3. V usage is TRBV5-6 and J usage is TRBJ1-5; D is unresolved. The V end lost 1 base, the J end lost 1 base, and 3 bases lay between the germline ends. Germline CDR1 is SGHDT and CDR2 is YYEEEE. This CDR3 is built from 13 residues. This CDR3 reads CASSLSSNQPQHF. CDR3 coding DNA: TGTGCCAGCAGCTTGTCAAGCAATCAGCCCCAGCATTTT.

This chain uses TRBV9 with TRBJ1-4; D is unresolved. The V gene lost 4 bases and the J gene lost 7 bases, with 14 bases spanning the gap. Germline assignment: CDR1 SGDLS and CDR2 YYNGEE. This CDR3 region has 14 residues. CDR3 bases: TGTGCCAGCAGCCTACTTAGTTCGGGTGAAAAACTGTTTTTT. Translated: CASSLLSSGEKLFF.

The J gene is TRBJ2-3, the V gene TRBV6-5; perhaps TRBD2 as D (6 bases). The length of the CDR3 is 15 residues. V lost 5 bases, J lost 6 bases, and 18 bases lay in between. Germline CDR1 MNHEY, CDR2 SVGAGI. The CDR3 coding sequence is TGTGCCAGCAGTATGACTGGAGGGTTGGGGGATACGCAGTATTTT. The encoded protein is CASSMTGGLGDTQYF.

A few counts support this clone. The J gene is TRBJ1-1, the V gene TRBV5-1, with TRBD1 as a possible D gene (5 bases). The V end lost 2 bases, the J end lost 3 bases, and 8 bases lay between the germline ends. Germline lookup yields CDR1 SGHRS and CDR2 YFSETQ. The CDR3 covers 13 residues. The CDR3: CASSFGRDTEAFF. Written as DNA, the CDR3 is TGCGCCAGCAGCTTCGGCAGGGACACTGAAGCTTTCTTT.

CDR3 region: CASSVDPGLARNEQFF. DNA of the CDR3: TGTGCCAGCAGCGTAGATCCGGGACTAGCCCGCAATGAGCAGTTCTTC. The V call is TRBV9, the J call TRBJ2-1; the match to TRBD2 covers 9 bases. The V gene's germline CDR1 is SGDLS and CDR2 YYNGEE. The CDR3 loop spans 16 amino acids. Trimming removed 0 bases from V and 6 bases from J; junction bases left unmatched: 7.

The V call is TRBV18, the J call TRBJ2-1; 14 bases fit TRBD2. The germline V gene has CDR1 KGHSH and CDR2 LQKENI. This CDR3 has 17 residues. With V trimmed by 6 bases and J by 4 bases, 8 bases remained unmatched. The CDR3 coding sequence is TGTGCCAGCTCTCGGGGACTAGCGGGAGTTTTTTACAATGAGCAGTTCTTC. Translation: CASSRGLAGVFYNEQFF.

The chain joins TRBV29-1 to TRBJ1-2, with TRBD1 matching 7 bases. V trimming: 6 bases; J trimming: 5 bases; junction bases outside the gene matches: 6. Germline lookup yields CDR1 SQVTM and CDR2 ANQGSEA. This CDR3 comprises 12 residues. CDR3 loop: CSVVPGGYGYTF. Here the CDR3 DNA reads TGCAGCGTAGTCCCAGGGGGGTATGGCTACACCTTC.

The rearrangement links TRBV15 to TRBJ1-1, with D uncertain. The CDR3 has 14 residues. With 0 bases removed from V and 4 bases from J, the gap between germline ends came to 9 bases. Germline CDR1 LNHNV, CDR2 YYDKDF (reference sequence). In DNA, the CDR3 is TGTGCCACCAGCAGAGATCGGGGTACCACTGAAGCTTTCTTT. Translating gives CATSRDRGTTEAFF.

This chain uses TRBV27 with TRBJ1-2; the match to TRBD1 covers 7 bases. With 6 bases clipped from V and 8 bases from J, the junction kept 15 bases outside the gene matches. Looked up from germline, CDR1 is MNHEY and CDR2 is SMNVEV (reference sequence). CDR3 length equals 15 residues. This CDR3 reads CASSPTGSGLIGYTF. The CDR3 nucleotides are TGTGCCAGCAGCCCGACAGGGTCGGGCCTTATCGGCTACACCTTC.

The chain has TRBV7-2 and TRBJ1-2, with TRBD1 matching 10 bases. The CDR3 length is 15 residues. V lost 0 bases, J lost 2 bases, and 0 bases stayed unmatched. The germline V gene encodes CDR1 SGHTA and CDR2 FQGNSA. The CDR3 region is CASSLAGQGNYGYTF. In DNA, the CDR3 is TGTGCCAGCAGCTTAGCGGGACAGGGGAACTATGGCTACACCTTC.

This clone has just a few counts. The rearrangement uses TRBV5-1 and TRBJ1-1; D is ambiguous. Trimming left V 4 bases short and J 0 bases short, with 16 bases between. Per the germline V gene, CDR1 is SGHRS and CDR2 is YFSETQ. The CDR3 loop spans 16 amino acids. This CDR3 reads CASSGRDLNLNTEAFF. As DNA, the CDR3 is TGCGCCAGCAGCGGGAGGGATCTCAATTTGAACACTGAAGCTTTCTTT.

The chain couples TRBV11-2 to TRBJ2-1; maybe TRBD1 (5 bases). The ends were cut back, 1 base at V and 7 bases at J, with 11 bases in the middle. CDR1 is SGHAT and CDR2 is FQNNGV in the germline V gene. The CDR3 sequence is 14 residues long. CDR3 nucleotides: TGTGCCAGCAGCTTAGGCAGGGTTGGGAATGAGCAGTTCTTC. As protein: CASSLGRVGNEQFF.

The chain joins TRBV11-3 to TRBJ2-3, with D possibly being TRBD2 (5 bases). Deletions cut 1 base from V and 6 bases from J, with 14 bases between. The CDR3 consists of 15 residues. Looked up from germline, CDR1 is SGHNT and CDR2 is YENEEA. This CDR3 reads CASSLAASPGDTQYF. The DNA of the CDR3 is TGTGCCAGCAGCTTAGCAGCGTCCCCGGGGGATACGCAGTATTTT.

The V and J genes are TRBV4-1 and TRBJ1-1, with TRBD1 as a possible D gene (5 bases). Germline V gene sequence: CDR1 MGHRA, CDR2 YSYEKL. Trimming took 1 base from V and 7 from J, leaving 13 bases between them. The CDR3 sequence is 14 residues long. The DNA for the CDR3 is TGCGCCAGCAGCCAAGCGGGGGGAGCCAGTGAAGCTTTCTTT. This gives the protein CASSQAGGASEAFF.

V gene TRBV5-1 combines with J gene TRBJ1-1, with D perhaps TRBD1 (5 bases). CDR1 SGHRS and CDR2 YFSETQ come from the germline V gene. There are 14 residues in the CDR3. Deletions cut 0 bases from V and 5 bases from J, with 11 bases between. The CDR3 here is CASSLEWGGTEAFF. DNA for the CDR3: TGCGCCAGCAGCTTGGAGTGGGGGGGAACTGAAGCTTTCTTT. The variable domain in full, completed from reference TRBV5-1 and TRBJ1-1, reads KAGVTQTPRYLIKTRGQQVTLSCSPISGHRSVSWYQQTPGQGLQFLFEYFSETQRNKGNFPGRFSGRQFSNSRSEMNVSTLELGDSALYLCASSLEWGGTEAFFGQGTRLTVV.

V is TRBV6-6 and J is TRBJ2-7; 8 nucleotides match TRBD1. The CDR3 has 15 amino acids. The ends lost 5 bases at V and 0 bases at J; junction bases unmatched: 6. CDR1 and CDR2 from the germline V gene are MNHNY and SVGAGI (reference sequence). The CDR3 DNA reads as TGTGCCAGCAGTACGACAGGGGATAGCTCCTACGAGCAGTACTTC. Translating it yields CASSTTGDSSYEQYF.